This T cell receptor (beta chain) is from a study of control samples from healthy donors and cancer patients (dated by TCRdb to 2020 to 2021). V has 3 bases trimmed and J has 0 bases trimmed; junction bases matching no gene number 2. Inclusive of the bounding cysteine and phenylalanine, the CDR3 is 14 residues long. The entry retains the CDR3 DNA only, 42 bases that are in frame from base 1. CDR1 and CDR2, looked up from the germline V gene (reference sequence), are DFQATT and SNEGSKA. As for this clone: Its antigen remains undetermined. No clone much larger than this one lies a single base away; base qualities are absent.

Receptor amplification or capture employed the immunoSEQ multiplex PCR assay. TCRdb provides this immuneACCESS table in a form limited to in-frame rearrangements. Some clones are lacking; in checked studies, under half of them reflect an unresolved V gene, and why the rest are absent is not known. In this sample the table shows more than 95,000 clones, 80% to 95% of which occur a single time. Roughly 8% of the sample is taken by the ten largest. The V and J genes are TRBV20-1 and TRBJ2-7; TRBD2 fits 10 bases in the junction. Sample: blood. The sequence came from a man aged 18 to 30 in good health. The CDR3 sequence is CSASPSGGSYEQYF. The DNA is TGCAGTGCTAGTCCTAGCGGGGGCTCCTACGAGCAGTACTTC.